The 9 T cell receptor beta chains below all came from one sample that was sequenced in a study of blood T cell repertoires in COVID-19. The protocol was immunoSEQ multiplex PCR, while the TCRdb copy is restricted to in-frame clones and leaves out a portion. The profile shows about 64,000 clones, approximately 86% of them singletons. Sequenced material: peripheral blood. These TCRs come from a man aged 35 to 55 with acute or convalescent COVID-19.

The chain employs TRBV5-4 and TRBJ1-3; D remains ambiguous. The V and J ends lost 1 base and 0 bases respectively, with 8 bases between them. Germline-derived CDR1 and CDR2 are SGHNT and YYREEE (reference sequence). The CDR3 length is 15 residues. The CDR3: CASSLSVGSGNTIYF. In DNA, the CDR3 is TGTGCCAGCAGCTTGAGCGTCGGCTCTGGAAACACCATATATTTT.

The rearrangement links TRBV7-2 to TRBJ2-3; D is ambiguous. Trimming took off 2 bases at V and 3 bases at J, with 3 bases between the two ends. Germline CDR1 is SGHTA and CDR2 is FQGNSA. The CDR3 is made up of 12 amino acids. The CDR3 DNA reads TGTGCCAGCAGCTTAATAACAGATACGCAGTATTTT. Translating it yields CASSLITDTQYF.

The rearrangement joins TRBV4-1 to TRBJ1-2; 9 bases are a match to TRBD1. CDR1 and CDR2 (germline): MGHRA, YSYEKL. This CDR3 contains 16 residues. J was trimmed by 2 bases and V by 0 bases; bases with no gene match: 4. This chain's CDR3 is CASSQERDRVNYGYTF. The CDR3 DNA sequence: TGCGCCAGCAGCCAAGAAAGGGACAGGGTGAACTATGGCTACACCTTC.

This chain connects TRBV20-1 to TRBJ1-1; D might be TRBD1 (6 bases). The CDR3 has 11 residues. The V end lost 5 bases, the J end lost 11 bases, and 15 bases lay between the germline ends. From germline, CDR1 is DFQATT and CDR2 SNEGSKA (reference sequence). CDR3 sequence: CSAAPQGRAFF. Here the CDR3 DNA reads TGCAGTGCTGCCCCACAGGGCCGGGCTTTCTTT.

CDR3 amino acids: CASKLLVSPTDTQYF. The DNA for the CDR3 is TGTGCCAGCAAACTCCTAGTTTCCCCCACAGATACGCAGTATTTT. This chain links TRBV2 with TRBJ2-3, with D uncertain. The CDR3 covers 15 residues. The germline V gene has CDR1 SNHLY and CDR2 FYNNEI. V was cut by 7 bases and J by 2 bases, with 16 bases left in between.

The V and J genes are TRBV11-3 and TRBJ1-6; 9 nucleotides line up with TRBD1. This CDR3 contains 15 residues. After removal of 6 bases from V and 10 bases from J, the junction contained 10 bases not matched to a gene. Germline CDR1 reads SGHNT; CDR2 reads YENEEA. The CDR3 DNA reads TGTGCCAGCAGACCCGGACAGGGGCCAGGATCACCCCTCCACTTT. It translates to CASRPGQGPGSPLHF.

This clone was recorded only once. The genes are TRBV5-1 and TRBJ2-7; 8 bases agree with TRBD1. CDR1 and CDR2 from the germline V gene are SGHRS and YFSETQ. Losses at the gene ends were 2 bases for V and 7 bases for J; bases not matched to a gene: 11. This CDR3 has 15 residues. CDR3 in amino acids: CASSFIQGASGEQYF. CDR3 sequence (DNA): TGCGCCAGCAGCTTTATCCAGGGGGCTTCGGGTGAGCAGTACTTC.

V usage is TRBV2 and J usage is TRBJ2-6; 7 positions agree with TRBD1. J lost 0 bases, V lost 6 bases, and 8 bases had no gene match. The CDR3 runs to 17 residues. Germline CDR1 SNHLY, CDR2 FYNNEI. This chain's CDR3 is CASSDREESSGANVLTF. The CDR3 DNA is TGTGCCAGCAGCGACAGGGAAGAGAGCTCTGGGGCCAACGTCCTGACTTTC.

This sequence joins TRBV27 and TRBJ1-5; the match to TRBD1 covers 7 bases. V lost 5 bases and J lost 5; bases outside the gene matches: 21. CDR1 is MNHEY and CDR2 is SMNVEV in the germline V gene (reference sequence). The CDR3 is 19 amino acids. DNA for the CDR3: TGTGCCAGCAGTGCCCTTTTCCCGGGGGTGGGACAGTACTATCAGCCCCAGCATTTT. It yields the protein CASSALFPGVGQYYQPQHF.